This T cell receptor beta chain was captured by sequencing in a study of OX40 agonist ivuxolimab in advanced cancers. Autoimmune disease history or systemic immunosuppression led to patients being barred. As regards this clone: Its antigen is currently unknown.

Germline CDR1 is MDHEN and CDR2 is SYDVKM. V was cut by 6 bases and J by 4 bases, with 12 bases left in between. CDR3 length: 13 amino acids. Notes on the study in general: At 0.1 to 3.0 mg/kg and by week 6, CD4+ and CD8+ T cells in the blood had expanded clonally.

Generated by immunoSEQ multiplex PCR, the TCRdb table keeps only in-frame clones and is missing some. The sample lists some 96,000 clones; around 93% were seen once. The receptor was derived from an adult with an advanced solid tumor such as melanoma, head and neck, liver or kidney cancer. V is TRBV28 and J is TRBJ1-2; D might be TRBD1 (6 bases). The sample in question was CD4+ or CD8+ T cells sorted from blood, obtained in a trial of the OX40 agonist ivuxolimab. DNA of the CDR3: TGTGCCAGCAGGCCTCAGGGGTCCTATGGCTACACCTTC. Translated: CASRPQGSYGYTF.